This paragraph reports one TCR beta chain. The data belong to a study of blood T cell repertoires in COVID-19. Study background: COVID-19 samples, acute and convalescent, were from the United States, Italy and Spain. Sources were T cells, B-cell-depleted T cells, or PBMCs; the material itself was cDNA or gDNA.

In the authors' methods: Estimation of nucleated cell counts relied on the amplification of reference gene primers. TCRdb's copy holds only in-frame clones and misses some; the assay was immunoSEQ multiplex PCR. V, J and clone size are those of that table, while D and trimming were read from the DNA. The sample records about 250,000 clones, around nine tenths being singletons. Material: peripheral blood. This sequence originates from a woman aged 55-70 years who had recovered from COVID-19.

CDR3 coding DNA: TGTGCCAGCAGGCGGACTAGCGGGACCTACAATGAGCAGTTCTTC. Translated, it gives CASRRTSGTYNEQFF. The genes are TRBV3-1 (or the pseudogene TRBV3-2) and TRBJ2-1; 12 bases are shared with TRBD2. V gave up 6 bases and J gave up 2 bases; unmatched junction bases: 2. The CDR3 length is 15 residues. Germline CDR1 is LGHDT and CDR2 is YNNKEL (reference sequence).